The entry that follows covers one T cell receptor beta chain sequence. The antigen is undetermined. This specimen comes from a study of OX40 agonist ivuxolimab in advanced cancers. Study-wide results and limits: Clonal expansion from baseline to week 6 occurred in both CD4+ and CD8+ T cells. Partial responders at 0.1-3.0 mg/kg had among the lowest clonal expansion.

TCRdb's copy holds only in-frame clones and misses some; the assay was immunoSEQ multiplex PCR. The sample gives roughly 64,000 clones, 91% of which show up once; about 0.44% is in the top ten. Trimming left V 5 bases short and J 7 bases short, with 21 bases between. Germline-derived CDR1 and CDR2 are LNHNV and YYDKDF (reference sequence). This CDR3 is built from 15 residues. Source: CD4+ or CD8+ T cells sorted from blood, taken in a trial of the OX40 agonist ivuxolimab. The sequence came from an adult with an advanced solid tumor such as melanoma, head and neck, liver or kidney cancer. The chain is built from TRBV15 and TRBJ2-7; D perhaps matches TRBD1 (6 bases). CDR3 amino acids: CATSLGDTRRGEQYF. CDR3 nucleotides: TGTGCCACCAGCCTTGGGGACACAAGGCGTGGGGAGCAGTACTTC.